Listed below are T cell receptor beta chains from one sample, sequenced in a study of OX40 agonist ivuxolimab in advanced cancers. TCRdb's copy holds only in-frame clones and misses some; the assay was immunoSEQ multiplex PCR. The sample consists of about 69,000 clones, roughly 84% of them appearing once. The sequencing used CD4+ or CD8+ T cells sorted from blood, collected in a trial of the OX40 agonist ivuxolimab. The receptors come from an adult with an advanced solid tumor such as melanoma, head and neck, liver or kidney cancer. CDR3s include the opening cysteine and the closing phenylalanine or tryptophan. The D gene is left open where the match is weak. The size of a clone is reported for some rows only, either as once, few or many, or as a class for expanded clones.

size: NA
V: TRBV30
J: TRBJ2-5
D: NA
DNA: TGTGCCTGGATTCGGGGCCGTCAAGAGACCCAGTACTTC
CDR3: CAWIRGRQETQYF

size: NA
V: TRBV9
J: TRBJ2-7
D: NA
DNA: TGTGCCAGCAGCGAAGCGGGCGGGGCCTACGAGCTGTACTTC
CDR3: CASSEAGGAYELYF

size: once
V: TRBV10-3
J: TRBJ1-1
D: NA
DNA: TGTGCCATCAGCGCCCAGGGTAACACTGAAGCTTTCTTT
CDR3: CAISAQGNTEAFF

size: NA
V: TRBV7-2
J: TRBJ1-5
D: NA
DNA: TGTGCCAGCAGCTCCCTGGGGAATAGCAATCAGCCCCAGCATTTT
CDR3: CASSSLGNSNQPQHF

size: NA
V: TRBV10-3
J: TRBJ2-2
D: TRBD2
DNA: TGTGCCATCAGTGGCAGACGGGGGGAAGGCGGGGAGCTGTTTTTT
CDR3: CAISGRRGEGGELFF

size: NA
V: TRBV6-6
J: TRBJ1-1
D: NA
DNA: TGTGCCAGCGATCGACTACGGAACACTGAAGCTTTCTTT
CDR3: CASDRLRNTEAFF

size: NA
V: TRBV7-9
J: TRBJ2-5
D: TRBD2
DNA: TGTGCCAGCAGCTTCGCCGGGGGGGAGACCCAGTACTTC
CDR3: CASSFAGGETQYF

size: NA
V: TRBV4-3
J: TRBJ2-6
D: NA
DNA: TGCGCCAGCAGCCAAGATATAACGGGGGCCGGGGCCAACGTCCTGACTTTC
CDR3: CASSQDITGAGANVLTF

size: NA
V: TRBV2
J: TRBJ2-1
D: TRBD2
DNA: TGTGCCAGCGGAGCGGGGTTCGCGAATGAGCAGTTCTTC
CDR3: CASGAGFANEQFF

size: few
V: TRBV6-5
J: TRBJ1-1
D: NA
DNA: TGTGCCAGCACCTTCGAGGGGGAAGCTTTCTTT
CDR3: CASTFEGEAFF

size: once
V: TRBV27
J: TRBJ2-5
D: TRBD2
DNA: TGTGCCAGCATCGGGACTAGCGGGCCAAGGGGACTTCAAGAGACCCAGTACTTC
CDR3: CASIGTSGPRGLQETQYF

size: NA
V: TRBV14
J: TRBJ1-3
D: NA
DNA: TGTGCCAGCAGCCCGGGGACCCCTGGAAACACCATATATTTT
CDR3: CASSPGTPGNTIYF

size: NA
V: TRBV5-1
J: TRBJ2-6
D: TRBD1
DNA: TGCGCCAGCAGCTTAATGGGACAGACATTCTCTGGGGCCAACGTCCTGACTTTC
CDR3: CASSLMGQTFSGANVLTF

size: NA
V: TRBV9
J: TRBJ1-5
D: NA
DNA: TGTGCCAGCAGCAAGGGACCCAATCAGCCCCAGCATTTT
CDR3: CASSKGPNQPQHF

size: NA
V: TRBV9
J: TRBJ2-3
D: NA
DNA: TGTGCCAGCAGCGTAGCGGGGGTCGGCACAGATACGCAGTATTTT
CDR3: CASSVAGVGTDTQYF

size: NA
V: TRBV7-2
J: TRBJ1-1
D: NA
DNA: TGTGCCAGCAGCTTAATCAAAGCGGCGACCGGTGAAGCTTTCTTT
CDR3: CASSLIKAATGEAFF

size: once
V: TRBV29-1
J: TRBJ2-7
D: NA
DNA: TGCAGCGTTGAACAGAACTACGAGCAGTACTTC
CDR3: CSVEQNYEQYF